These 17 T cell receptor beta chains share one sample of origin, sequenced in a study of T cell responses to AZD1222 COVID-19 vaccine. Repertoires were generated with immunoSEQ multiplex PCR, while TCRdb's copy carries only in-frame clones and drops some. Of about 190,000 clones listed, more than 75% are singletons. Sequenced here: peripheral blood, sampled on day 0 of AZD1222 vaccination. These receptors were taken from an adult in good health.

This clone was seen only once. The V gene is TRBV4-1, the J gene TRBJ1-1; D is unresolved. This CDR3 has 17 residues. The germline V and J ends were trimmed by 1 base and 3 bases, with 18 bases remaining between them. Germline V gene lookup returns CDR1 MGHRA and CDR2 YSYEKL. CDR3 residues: CASSQVVGIVWDTEAFF. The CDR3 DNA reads TGCGCCAGCAGCCAAGTTGTGGGGATCGTGTGGGACACTGAAGCTTTCTTT.

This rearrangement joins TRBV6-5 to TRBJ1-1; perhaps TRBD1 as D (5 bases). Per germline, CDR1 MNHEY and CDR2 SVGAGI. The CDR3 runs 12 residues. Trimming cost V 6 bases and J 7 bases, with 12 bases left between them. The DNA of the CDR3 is TGTGCCAGCAGCCAAACTCAGGGTGAAGCTTTCTTT. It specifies CASSQTQGEAFF.

The CDR3 sequence: CASSLSGYFGIEAFF. CDR3 bases: TGTGCCAGCAGCTTGTCCGGGTACTTCGGCATTGAAGCTTTCTTT. The chain carries TRBV5-8 and TRBJ1-1; D unclear. The CDR3 runs to 15 residues. Germline CDR1 is SGHTS and CDR2 is YDEGEE. V lost 1 base to trimming and J lost 7 bases, with 17 bases between them.

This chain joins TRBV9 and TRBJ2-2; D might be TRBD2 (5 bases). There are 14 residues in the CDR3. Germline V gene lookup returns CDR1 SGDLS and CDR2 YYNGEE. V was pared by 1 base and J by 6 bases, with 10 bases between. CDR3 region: CASSVQSGSGELFF. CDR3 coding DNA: TGTGCCAGCAGCGTACAATCGGGGTCCGGGGAGCTGTTTTTT.

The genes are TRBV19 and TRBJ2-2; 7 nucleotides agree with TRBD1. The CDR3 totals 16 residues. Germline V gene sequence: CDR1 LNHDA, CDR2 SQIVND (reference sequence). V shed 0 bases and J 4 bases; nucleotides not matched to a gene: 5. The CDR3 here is CASSIDRRQGTGELFF. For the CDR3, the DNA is TGTGCCAGTAGTATAGATAGACGACAGGGCACCGGGGAGCTGTTTTTT.

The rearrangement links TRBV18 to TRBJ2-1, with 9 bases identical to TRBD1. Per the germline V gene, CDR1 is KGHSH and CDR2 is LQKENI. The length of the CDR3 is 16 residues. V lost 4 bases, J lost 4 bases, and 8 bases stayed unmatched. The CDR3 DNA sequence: TGTGCCAGCTCACGGATGATGGGACAGGGTTACAATGAGCAGTTCTTC. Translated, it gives CASSRMMGQGYNEQFF. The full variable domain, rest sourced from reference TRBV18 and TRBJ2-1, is NAGVMQNPRHLVRRRGQEARLRCSPMKGHSHVYWYRQLPEEGLKFMVYLQKENIIDESGMPKERFSAEFPKEGPSILRIQQVVRGDSAAYFCASSRMMGQGYNEQFFGPGTRLTVL.

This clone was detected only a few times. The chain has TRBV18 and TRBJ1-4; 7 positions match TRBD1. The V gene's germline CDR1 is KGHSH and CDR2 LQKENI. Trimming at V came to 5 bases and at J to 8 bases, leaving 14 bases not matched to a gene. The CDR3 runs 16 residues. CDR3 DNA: TGTGCCAGCTCAGAAACCTCCAGGACAGGAGAAGAAAAACTGTTTTTT. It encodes CASSETSRTGEEKLFF.

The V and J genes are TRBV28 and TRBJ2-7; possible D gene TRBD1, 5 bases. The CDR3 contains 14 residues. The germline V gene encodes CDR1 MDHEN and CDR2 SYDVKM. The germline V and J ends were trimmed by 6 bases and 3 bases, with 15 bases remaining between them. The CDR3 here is CASRTLVRGYEQYF. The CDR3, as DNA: TGTGCCAGCAGAACATTAGTTAGGGGCTACGAGCAGTACTTC.

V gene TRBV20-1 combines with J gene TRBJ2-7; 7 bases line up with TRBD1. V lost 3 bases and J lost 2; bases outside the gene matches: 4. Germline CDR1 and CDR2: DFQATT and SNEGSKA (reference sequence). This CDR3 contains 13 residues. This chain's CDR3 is CSASRDSTYEQYF. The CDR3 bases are TGCAGTGCTAGTAGGGACAGTACCTACGAGCAGTACTTC.

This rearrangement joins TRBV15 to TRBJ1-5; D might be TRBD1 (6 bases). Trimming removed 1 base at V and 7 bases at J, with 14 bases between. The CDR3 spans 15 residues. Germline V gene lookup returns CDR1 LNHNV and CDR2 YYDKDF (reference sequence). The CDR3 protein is CATSRGPGEGQPQHF. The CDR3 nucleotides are TGTGCCACCAGCAGAGGACCAGGGGAAGGGCAGCCCCAGCATTTT.

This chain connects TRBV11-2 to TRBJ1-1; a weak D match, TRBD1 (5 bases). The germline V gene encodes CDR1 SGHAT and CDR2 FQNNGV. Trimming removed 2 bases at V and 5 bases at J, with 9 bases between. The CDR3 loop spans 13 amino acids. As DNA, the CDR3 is TGTGCCAGCAGCTTATGGGGGAGGACTGAAGCTTTCTTT. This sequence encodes CASSLWGRTEAFF.

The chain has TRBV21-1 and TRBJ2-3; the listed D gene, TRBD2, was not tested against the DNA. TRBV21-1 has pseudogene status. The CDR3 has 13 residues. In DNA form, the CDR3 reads TGTGCCAGCAGTACGGACTCCACAGATACGCAGTATTTT. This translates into CASSTDSTDTQYF.

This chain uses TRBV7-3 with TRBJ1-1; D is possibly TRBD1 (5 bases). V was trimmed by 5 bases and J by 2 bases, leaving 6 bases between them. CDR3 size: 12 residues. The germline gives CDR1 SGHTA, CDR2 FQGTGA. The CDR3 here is CASSRDNTEAFF. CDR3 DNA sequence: TGTGCCAGCAGCCGGGACAACACTGAAGCTTTCTTT.

DNA of the CDR3: TGTGCCAGCAGCTCGCAGACAGGGCGGGCCACTGAAGCTTTCTTT. It codes for CASSSQTGRATEAFF. This chain links TRBV7-9 with TRBJ1-1; 7 bases are shared with TRBD1. The ends lost 4 bases at V and 4 bases at J; junction bases unmatched: 9. Germline V gives CDR1 SEHNR, CDR2 FQNEAQ (reference sequence). The CDR3 sequence is 15 residues long. The complete variable domain, with remaining parts taken from reference TRBV7-9 and TRBJ1-1, reads DTGVSQNPRHKITKRGQNVTFRCDPISEHNRLYWYRQTLGQGPEFLTYFQNEAQLEKSRLLSDRFSAERPKGSFSTLEIQRTEQGDSAMYLCASSSQTGRATEAFFGQGTRLTVV.

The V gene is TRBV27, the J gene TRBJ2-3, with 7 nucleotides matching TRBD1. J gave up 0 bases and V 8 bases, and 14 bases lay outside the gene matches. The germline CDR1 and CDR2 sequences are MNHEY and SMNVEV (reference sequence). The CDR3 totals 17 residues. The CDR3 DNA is TGTGCCAGCGGACAAAACATCGACAGGGTGAGCACAGATACGCAGTATTTT. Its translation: CASGQNIDRVSTDTQYF.

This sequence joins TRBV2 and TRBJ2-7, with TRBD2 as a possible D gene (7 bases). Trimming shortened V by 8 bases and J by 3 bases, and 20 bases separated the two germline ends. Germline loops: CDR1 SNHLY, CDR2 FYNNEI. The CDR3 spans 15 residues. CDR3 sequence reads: CASLRGGWSYYEQYF. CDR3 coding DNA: TGTGCCAGCCTGAGGGGGGGTTGGTCCTACTACGAGCAGTACTTC.

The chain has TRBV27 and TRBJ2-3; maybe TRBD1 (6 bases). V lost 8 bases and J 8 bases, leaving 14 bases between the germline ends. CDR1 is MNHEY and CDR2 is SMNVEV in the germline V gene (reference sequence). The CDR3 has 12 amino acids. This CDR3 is CASGNIGGTQYF. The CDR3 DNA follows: TGTGCCAGCGGTAACATAGGGGGTACGCAGTATTTT.